This TCR beta chain stems from a study of cytomegalovirus exposure and HLA in healthy donors (dated by TCRdb to 2016 to 2017). Concerning the study at large: An earlier analysis of 587 of the donors reported about 300 Gb of sequence data and 90 million to 120 million unique TCR beta sequences obtained from about 179 million T cells. Genome-wide SNP genotypes for about 55% of the roughly 670 donors were used in a later genetic analysis, which treated that subset as a discovery cohort. Among the roughly 400 genotyped donors, approximately 81% belonged to the genetic ancestry cluster associated with self-reported Caucasian donors. Rather than using new phenotypic data, the later analysis identified candidate immune exposures from TCR beta sequences and from how often those sequences occurred across donors. The number of typed donors differed by locus: about 629-630 for A, B, C, DRB1 and DQB1; approximately 520 for DQA1; 606 for DPA1; and about 470 for DPB1. About 320 gigabases of sequencing data and tens of millions of unique TCR sequences were included in an early release covering under 650 HLA-typed donors. The aim of the study was to test whether cataloging public T cell receptors could identify signatures of past pathogen exposure. Among roughly 400 genotyped donors of the cohort, an average of roughly 230,000 unique TCR beta nucleotide sequences was sequenced per donor, of which about 20% were non-productive. Donor age, sex, ethnicity and CMV serostatus were compiled alongside the repertoire data. Both class I and class II loci were covered by HLA typing, at four-digit resolution. In a later analysis, previously published TCR beta repertoires from 666 donors were re-analyzed and high-resolution HLA genotyping was added so that TCR occurrence patterns could be studied. The T cell repertoires of under 750 subjects were profiled by immunosequencing and related to cytomegalovirus serostatus. To predict cytomegalovirus infection status, the study brought together high-throughput TCR immunosequencing, statistical association of individual TCRs with disease status, and machine learning. In an earlier analysis of 587 of the donors, high-throughput TCR beta sequencing was used to judge whether each TCR beta V gene segment behaved as functional or pseudogenic. Several DR-DQ haplotypes were handled as single units for association and clustering because linkage in the cohort was strong. Every repertoire in the discovery cohort had been generated on one and the same sequencing platform. Besides the first cohort of approximately 710 subjects, a separate validation cohort made up of 120 different subjects was used.

The library relied on the immunoSEQ multiplex PCR assay. The multiplex PCR relied on a mix of 60 forward primers for TCR Vbeta segments and 13 reverse primers for TCR Jbeta segments. The CDR3 region of rearranged TCR beta genes was amplified from genomic DNA with a multiplex PCR assay. On the Illumina HiSeq System, the amplified TCR beta libraries were sequenced as 87-base-pair reads. In the paper's pipeline: A later analysis counted tens of millions of unique TCR beta chains across the 690 or so repertoires, and 9.5 million to 11 million of these chains were shared by at least two donors. To remove PCR and sequencing errors, raw reads were error-corrected and collapsed into unique sequences using a nearest-neighbor algorithm that merged closely related sequences. CDR3 sequences were aligned to IMGT reference sequences to assign V, D and J gene segments. For a sequence to be retained, a match of at least six nucleotides was required to both a V gene segment and a J gene segment. A rearrangement counted as productive if the CDR3 had no stop codons and remained in frame with V and J, and every other rearrangement counted as non-productive. Following IMGT convention, CDR3 was defined as the stretch from the second conserved V-encoded cysteine up to the conserved J-encoded phenylalanine. The earlier analysis of about 590 of the donors excluded sequences that lacked an unambiguous match to a single V gene segment. An earlier analysis of 587 of the donors called V segments functional above 56.7% productive rearrangements and segregating when the between-donor standard deviation exceeded 5%. A statistical classification framework was built for diagnosing cytomegalovirus status from the catalog of TCR beta chain sequences. In a later analysis, V and J genes were assigned by comparing TCR nucleotide sequences against IMGT/GENE-DB human TR gene sequences. The TCRdist pipeline was used in a later analysis to assign CDR3 sequences and most-parsimonious VDJ recombination scenarios. A later analysis defined each TCR beta chain by its CDR3 amino acid sequence plus V-gene family, and excluded reads lacking a unique V-gene family. As a way to deal with suspected cross-contamination and a sequencing artifact, a later analysis dropped over 550 nucleotide sequences that were highly shared and had low generation probability. For each public chain, a later analysis derived a clonal expansion index from normalized ranks of inferred template counts within each repertoire. In a later analysis, generation probabilities were computed using a VDJ recombination model fitted to out-of-frame rearrangements, and the results were checked against IGoR. Hypergeometric tests were used in a later analysis to score TCR-TCR, TCR-HLA and TCR-CMV co-occurrence, with a repertoire-size bias correction applied to the TCR pairs. To estimate false discovery rates, a later analysis permuted the HLA or CMV assignments 20 times. A later analysis grouped co-occurring TCRs with DBSCAN, adding TCRdist sequence similarity when clustering within HLA-allele-positive subsets. Repertoires with fewer than 30,000 or more than 120,000 public chains, plus five repertoires with anomalous nucleotide sharing, were excluded from co-occurrence clustering. In its TCRdb copy, this immuneACCESS table keeps in-frame sequences only and misses some clones. Where compared with another copy, unresolved V genes explain less than half of these, and the others have no known cause. Clone size and V and J calls were adopted from that table, with D and trimming inferred from the DNA. The sample table shows about 140,000 clones, and approximately 80% are seen once. Approximately 8.3% of the sample goes to the ten largest clones.

For this chain, trimming is 5 bases at the V end and 9 bases at the J end, and the number of junction bases without a gene match is 5. From cysteine to phenylalanine, the CDR3 is 12 amino acids long. The retained sequence is limited to the CDR3, 36 bases, with the frame set at the first base. CDR1 is given as MDHEN and CDR2 as SYDVKM, both from the germline V gene. About this clone: Its cognate antigen has yet to be identified. Per-nucleotide qualities are absent, and no much larger clonotype sits a single base away.

Beyond this particular receptor, the publication reports: In both the original and validation cohorts, the classifier was reported to diagnose cytomegalovirus status with high specificity and sensitivity. According to a later analysis, TCR association rates differed among HLA loci, with DRB1 alleles showing the most associated TCRs and HLA-C alleles showing the fewest. The study listed 164 TCR beta chains as associated with cytomegalovirus. The presence/absence analyses assumed that sequencing depth was roughly uniform across donors, and that assumption may not be true. The earlier analysis of nearly 600 of the donors excluded roughly 16 rarely observed V segments, including chromosome 9 orphons, because counts were too low. V-gene and J-gene trimming of TCR beta chains was associated with a missense DCLRE1C variant in a later genetic analysis, and the association was replicated in an independent cohort. Because HLA typing was unavailable for some donors at each locus, only the typed subset was used in association tests. According to a later analysis, parvovirus B19, influenza, CMV and Epstein-Barr virus appeared linked to several top co-occurrence clusters. A group of highly shared sequence variants was considered likely to be a technical artifact of the sequencing pipeline. An earlier analysis of around 540 of the donors showed that most TCR beta V segments appeared in productive rearrangements either about 87% or about 30% of the time, which broadly matched IMGT annotations. In a later genetic analysis, fewer N-insertions in productive TCRs were reported among donors in an Asian-associated ancestry cluster than the 666-donor mean. The cohort was sequenced for TCR beta chains only, and without alpha or paired-chain data the features that could be detected were limited. CMV serostatus was the only immune exposure information available for the cohort. Specific HLA alleles were associated with more than 15,000 TCR beta sequences at a false discovery rate of 0.05 in a later analysis. The 87-base-pair reads could not distinguish some IMGT-functional V segments, including TRBV6-2 and TRBV6-3, so those segments were excluded. In a later analysis, HLA-associated TCR beta chains were found to be more clonally expanded and to have lower generation probabilities than equally common non-associated chains. Assigning TCR associations to individual alleles was difficult when HLA alleles, especially DR and DQ, strongly co-occurred. Correlated functional status among segregating V segments might reflect linkage disequilibrium, but an unknown experimental factor could not be ruled out. A further reported finding was that TCR beta sequences accurately predicted the HLA-A and HLA-B alleles for most subjects in the first cohort. It was suggested by the authors that the approach could potentially be generalized to other disease states and immunological phenotypes. A later analysis found that most CMV-associated TCR beta chains appeared HLA-restricted, with HLA associations seemingly driven largely by CMV exposure. A few of the identified cytomegalovirus-associated TCR beta chains were confirmed in vitro to be specific for cytomegalovirus antigens. Across donors, most TCR sequences were observed very rarely, whereas some public TCRs were present in many individuals.

The cohort comprised 550 to 700 healthy bone marrow donors. Cohort members were all nominally healthy when sampled, although unrecorded immune exposures were likely present. The donor was CMV seropositive and was included in the group of 290 or so seropositive cohort members. Every donor gave a peripheral blood sample, and the peripheral blood mononuclear cells from that sample were used for TCR beta sequencing. The Qiagen DNeasy Blood Extraction Kit was used to extract genomic DNA from the blood cell samples. This TCR was sampled from a woman between 50 and 59 years old in good health and CMV-seropositive. The sequenced sample was PBMCs. The rearrangement combines TRBV28 with TRBJ2-3, and TRBD1 matches 7 of the central bases. CDR3 region: CASSRQGSTQYF. The DNA sequence is given as TGTGCCAGCAGTCGACAGGGATCGACGCAGTATTTT.